The 20 T cell receptor beta chains reported below all come from one sample, sequenced in a study of cytomegalovirus exposure and HLA in healthy donors. Assay used: immunoSEQ multiplex PCR; TCRdb lists only in-frame clones, some missing. The sample has 150,000 to 200,000 clones; 75% to 85% are singletons. The sample comprised PBMCs. These TCRs come from a woman younger than 45 in good health and CMV-seropositive.

The CDR3 region is CASSLENPLGLVGGEQFF. The CDR3, as DNA: TGTGCCAGCAGCTTAGAAAACCCACTGGGCCTCGTAGGGGGTGAGCAGTTCTTC. This rearrangement joins TRBV11-2 to TRBJ2-1, with D possibly matching TRBD1 (6 bases). Germline CDR1 and CDR2: SGHAT and FQNNGV. V was clipped by 0 bases and J by 9 bases, with 24 bases between them. This CDR3 has 18 amino acids.

The rearrangement joins TRBV5-4 to TRBJ2-1, with 7 bases matching TRBD1. The CDR3 spans 14 residues. The V segment lost 4 bases and the J segment 5 bases; nucleotides outside the gene matches: 6. Germline loops: CDR1 SGHNT, CDR2 YYREEE (reference sequence). CDR3 coding DNA: TGTGCCAGCAGCCTGACAGGGCGCCACAATGAGCAGTTCTTC. Its translation: CASSLTGRHNEQFF.

The chain joins TRBV28 to TRBJ1-2, with D possibly matching TRBD1 (6 bases). The germline CDR1 and CDR2 sequences are MDHEN and SYDVKM. The CDR3 covers 11 residues. The V gene lost 5 bases and the J gene lost 11 bases, with 12 bases spanning the gap. The DNA for the CDR3 is TGTGCCAGCAGTCTTCACAGGGAGTACACCTTC. This codes for CASSLHREYTF.

The CDR3 DNA reads TGCGCCAGCAGCTCTTGGGACAGGACGAACACTGAAGCTTTCTTT. Translating gives CASSSWDRTNTEAFF. The rearrangement joins TRBV5-1 to TRBJ1-1; TRBD1 matches at 8 bases. The CDR3 contains 15 residues. The trim removed 3 bases at V and 1 base at J, leaving 5 bases unmatched. Germline V CDR1 and CDR2: SGHRS, YFSETQ.

The V call is TRBV2, the J call TRBJ2-7; 9 nucleotides align to TRBD1. This CDR3 has 14 residues. Germline V gene sequence: CDR1 SNHLY, CDR2 FYNNEI. V lost 3 bases and J lost 4; bases outside the gene matches: 4. CDR3 in amino acids: CASSEGTGNYEQYF. The CDR3 region has the DNA TGTGCCAGCAGTGAGGGGACAGGGAATTACGAGCAGTACTTC.

The chain uses TRBV7-9 and TRBJ2-3; no clear D gene. Per the germline V gene, CDR1 is SEHNR and CDR2 is FQNEAQ (reference sequence). There are 13 residues in the CDR3. The V end was cut by 0 bases, the J end by 4 bases, with 5 bases between. This CDR3 reads CASSLALSDTQYF. The CDR3 DNA is TGTGCCAGCAGCTTAGCACTTTCAGATACGCAGTATTTT.

The J gene is TRBJ1-5, the V gene TRBV6-4; unclear D gene. Between the trimmed V and J ends, which lost 5 bases and 4 bases, there was a span of 9 bases. Germline CDR1 MRHNA, CDR2 SNTAGT. This CDR3 spans 13 amino acids. Here the CDR3 reads CASSSQVNQPQHF. CDR3 DNA sequence: TGTGCCAGCAGTTCGCAGGTAAATCAGCCCCAGCATTTT.

The chain links TRBV11-1 to TRBJ1-2; D unresolved. Germline CDR1 and CDR2: SGHAT and FQDESV (reference sequence). Trimming removed 8 bases at V and 4 bases at J, with 14 bases between. The CDR3 totals 13 residues. The CDR3 sequence: CASRDRTAYGYTF. The CDR3 nucleotides are TGTGCCAGCCGCGATCGAACAGCCTATGGCTACACCTTC.

The CDR3 region is CASSAYRQGARDGYTF. DNA of the CDR3: TGTGCCAGCAGCGCCTACCGACAGGGGGCACGGGATGGCTACACCTTC. The chain employs TRBV7-2 and TRBJ1-2; 10 nucleotides match TRBD1. V lost 5 bases to trimming and J lost 6 bases; unmatched junction nucleotides: 12. The length of the CDR3 is 16 residues. Germline V gene lookup returns CDR1 SGHTA and CDR2 FQGNSA.

The chain combines TRBV2 with TRBJ1-5; the D gene is possibly TRBD1 (6 bases). This CDR3 comprises 15 residues. V shed 8 bases and J shed 3 bases, with 17 bases lying between them. Germline V gives CDR1 SNHLY, CDR2 FYNNEI. The CDR3 reads CASAGQFTTNQPQHF. CDR3 sequence (DNA): TGTGCCAGCGCCGGACAGTTTACCACCAATCAGCCCCAGCATTTT.

The rearrangement uses TRBV28 and TRBJ2-1; weak D call: TRBD1 (5 bases). The ends were cut back, 7 bases at V and 9 bases at J, with 13 bases in the middle. CDR1 MDHEN and CDR2 SYDVKM come from the germline V gene. The CDR3 spans 12 residues. The DNA for the CDR3 is TGTGCCAGCACCCTAAGGGGTGCTGAGCAGTTCTTC. Amino acid sequence: CASTLRGAEQFF.

V gene TRBV29-1 combines with J gene TRBJ1-4; the D is unclear. The CDR3 contains 14 residues. V dropped 6 bases and J dropped 5 bases, with 16 bases sitting between them. CDR1 and CDR2 from the germline V gene are SQVTM and ANQGSEA. CDR3 in amino acids: CSVSKGGWNEKLFF. CDR3 bases: TGCAGCGTCAGTAAGGGAGGGTGGAATGAAAAACTGTTTTTT.

The V gene is TRBV5-4, the J gene TRBJ2-5; 9 bases agree with TRBD1. Germline-derived CDR1 and CDR2 are SGHNT and YYREEE (reference sequence). With V trimmed by 1 base and J by 2 bases, 3 bases remained unmatched. CDR3 length: 15 amino acids. Here the CDR3 DNA reads TGTGCCAGCAGCTTGCTGGGACAGGGACAAGAGACCCAGTACTTC. Its translation: CASSLLGQGQETQYF.

The rearrangement uses TRBV6-5 and TRBJ2-1; 10 bases align to TRBD1. This CDR3 spans 15 amino acids. Per the germline V gene, CDR1 is MNHEY and CDR2 is SVGAGI. The V gene end was trimmed by 5 bases and the J gene end by 9 bases; junction bases not matched to a gene: 10. The CDR3: CASSPRDRGSSEQFF. CDR3 coding DNA: TGTGCCAGCAGTCCCCGGGACAGGGGCTCATCTGAGCAGTTCTTC.

This clone has more than one count but fewer than ten. This chain joins TRBV18 and TRBJ2-3; 7 positions agree with TRBD2. Germline lookup yields CDR1 KGHSH and CDR2 LQKENI. The CDR3 extends over 14 amino acids. The J segment lost 5 bases and the V segment lost 4 bases, leaving 6 bases of the junction unmatched. The CDR3 bases are TGTGCCAGCTCACGGCGGGAGCAGGGAGATACGCAGTATTTT. Its protein is CASSRREQGDTQYF.

The V gene is TRBV6-1, the J gene TRBJ1-2, with D possibly being TRBD1 (5 bases). The CDR3 runs 13 residues. V lost 5 bases, J lost 4 bases, and 11 bases lay in between. The germline gives CDR1 MNHNS, CDR2 SASEGT. For the CDR3, the DNA is TGTGCCAGCAGTCGGGACTCCTTCTATGGCTACACCTTC. It codes for CASSRDSFYGYTF.

The rearrangement links TRBV18 to TRBJ2-3; D possibly corresponds to TRBD1 (6 bases). V lost 5 bases, J lost 0 bases, and 12 bases lay in between. The germline gives CDR1 KGHSH, CDR2 LQKENI. The CDR3 has 15 amino acids. CDR3 nucleotides: TGTGCCAGCTCAAGCAGGGGAGTTAGCACAGATACGCAGTATTTT. This encodes CASSSRGVSTDTQYF.

V and J are TRBV29-1 and TRBJ2-7; no clear D. Germline V gene lookup returns CDR1 SQVTM and CDR2 ANQGSEA. The CDR3 loop spans 12 amino acids. V was trimmed by 4 bases and J by 0 bases, leaving 7 bases between them. The CDR3 loop is CSVASVSYEQYF. CDR3 coding DNA: TGCAGCGTTGCATCAGTCTCCTACGAGCAGTACTTC.

This clone was detected only a few times. The rearrangement joins TRBV4-1 to TRBJ2-2, with D possibly matching TRBD1 (6 bases). Germline V gene lookup returns CDR1 MGHRA and CDR2 YSYEKL. Between the trimmed V and J ends, which lost 10 bases and 0 bases, there was a span of 9 bases. The CDR3 length is 13 residues. DNA of the CDR3: TGCGCCACCGGGGACACGAACACCGGGGAGCTGTTTTTT. It yields the protein CATGDTNTGELFF.

This clone was detected once. The chain recombines TRBV29-1 with TRBJ2-5, with 9 bases lining up with TRBD1. J was trimmed by 4 bases and V by 7 bases; bases with no gene match: 10. Germline lookup yields CDR1 SQVTM and CDR2 ANQGSEA. This CDR3 comprises 14 residues. CDR3 in amino acids: CSGRDREAGETQYF. The CDR3 DNA is TGCAGCGGCCGGGACAGGGAAGCGGGAGAGACCCAGTACTTC.